The entry below gives a single T cell receptor beta chain sequence along with its context. In the same sample, other DNA sequences code for this CDR3. This specimen belongs to a study of blood T cell repertoires in COVID-19. Germline lookup yields CDR1 SGHDT and CDR2 YYEEEE. The CDR3 is 14 residues long. Trimming pared 0 bases from V and 5 bases from J, leaving 11 bases between. Some clones are missing from TCRdb's copy, which holds only in-frame ones; the method was immunoSEQ multiplex PCR. This table holds about 320,000 clones, around 92% found once. V is TRBV5-6 and J is TRBJ1-2, with a possible D match to TRBD1 (6 bases). Sequencing used peripheral blood. The source of this sequence is a woman aged 25 to 39 with COVID-19, enrolled during active disease. CDR3 residues: CASSLGQAIYGYTF. The CDR3 DNA reads TGTGCCAGCAGCTTGGGACAGGCAATATATGGCTACACCTTC.